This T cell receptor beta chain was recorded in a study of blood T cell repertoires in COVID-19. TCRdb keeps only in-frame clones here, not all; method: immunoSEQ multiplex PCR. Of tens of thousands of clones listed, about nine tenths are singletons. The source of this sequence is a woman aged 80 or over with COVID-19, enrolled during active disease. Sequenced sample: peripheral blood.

The CDR3, as DNA: TGTGCCAGCAGTCGTACAGCAAACACTGAAGCTTTCTTT. Translating gives CASSRTANTEAFF. V usage is TRBV12-3 or TRBV12-4 and J usage is TRBJ1-1; D remains unclear. V gave up 5 bases and J gave up 2 bases, with 9 bases separating them. The CDR3 runs to 13 residues.